This T cell receptor (beta chain) was observed in a study of patients with pleural tuberculosis. V was trimmed by 5 bases and J by 3 bases, leaving 12 bases between them. CDR1 and CDR2 from the germline V gene are SGHRS and YFSETQ. This CDR3 region has 14 residues. TCRdb independently ran MiXCR on the reads; one entry per CDR3 protein. The data show 29,000 or so distinct CDR3 sequences, 15% to 20% seen once. In its sample, this clonotype was seen many times. The chain is built from TRBV5-1 and TRBJ1-5, with a possible D match to TRBD1 (6 bases). The origin of this receptor is a human donor with pleural tuberculosis. The sequenced material came from peripheral blood. The CDR3 is CASSLDSPNQPQHF. CDR3 sequence (DNA): TGCGCCAGCAGTCTGGACAGTCCCAATCAGCCCCAGCATTTT. The complete variable domain, with remaining parts taken from reference TRBV5-1 and TRBJ1-5, reads KAGVTQTPRYLIKTRGQQVTLSCSPISGHRSVSWYQQTPGQGLQFLFEYFSETQRNKGNFPGRFSGRQFSNSRSEMNVSTLELGDSALYLCASSLDSPNQPQHFGDGTRLSIL.